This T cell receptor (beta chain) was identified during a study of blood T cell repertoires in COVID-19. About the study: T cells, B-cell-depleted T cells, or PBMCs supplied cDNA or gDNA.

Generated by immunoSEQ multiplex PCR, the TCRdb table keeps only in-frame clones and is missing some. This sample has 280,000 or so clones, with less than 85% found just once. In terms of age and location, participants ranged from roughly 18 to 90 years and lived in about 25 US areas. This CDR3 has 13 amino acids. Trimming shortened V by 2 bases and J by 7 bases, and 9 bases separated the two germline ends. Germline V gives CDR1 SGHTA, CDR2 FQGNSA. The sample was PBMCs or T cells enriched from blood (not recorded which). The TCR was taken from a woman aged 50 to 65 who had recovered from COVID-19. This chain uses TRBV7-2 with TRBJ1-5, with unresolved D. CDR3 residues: CASSLTGSQPQHF. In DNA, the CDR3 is TGTGCCAGCAGCTTAACGGGGAGCCAGCCCCAGCATTTT.